This T cell receptor beta chain comes out of a study of control samples from healthy donors and cancer patients. Sequenced by immunoSEQ multiplex PCR; TCRdb stores in-frame clones only, minus some. Of more than 85,000 clones listed, 85% to 90% are singletons. The length of the CDR3 is 10 residues. Input material: PBMCs. This rearrangement joins TRBV21-1 to TRBJ2-7. TRBV21-1 is tagged as a pseudogene. The clonotype originates from a woman aged 55-69 years with lung cancer. CDR3 loop: CARLPYEQYF. CDR3 DNA: TGTGCCAGGTTACCCTACGAGCAGTACTTC.